This T cell receptor (beta chain) stems from a study of blood T cells in healthy people across ages. Primers used in a second PCR of about 7 to 12 cycles were a sample-barcoded 5' primer and a J-beta primer mix. TCRdb ran MiXCR on the 5' RACE reads and lists one entry per CDR3 protein. The sample shows roughly 1.6 million distinct CDR3 sequences, about 31% of them seen only once. The CDR3 extends over 16 amino acids. The germline CDR1 and CDR2 sequences are LGHDT and YNNKEL (reference sequence). V was trimmed by 3 bases and J by 6 bases, leaving 19 bases between them. Sample: blood. This TCR came from a woman in her thirties in good health. This chain links TRBV3-1 with TRBJ2-3; D may be TRBD2 (6 bases). CDR3: CASSHGGLPRRDTQYF. CDR3 bases: TGTGCCAGCAGCCACGGGGGACTTCCGAGGAGGGATACGCAGTATTTT.